The 5 T cell receptor beta chains in this list originate from one sample, sequenced in a study of blood T cell repertoires in COVID-19. Profiling relied on immunoSEQ multiplex PCR, and the TCRdb table lists in-frame clones only, not all of them. This table has 220,000 or so clones, around 86% appearing once. The specimen sequenced was peripheral blood. The receptors shown here come from a man between 60 and 70 years old who had recovered from COVID-19.

The chain links TRBV5-6 to TRBJ1-1, with TRBD1 identical over 8 bases. The CDR3 runs to 16 residues. V dropped 4 bases and J dropped 1; count of bases not matched to a gene: 9. The V gene's germline CDR1 is SGHDT and CDR2 YYEEEE. The CDR3 sequence: CASSQIWTGPNTEAFF. The CDR3 DNA is TGTGCCAGCAGCCAGATCTGGACAGGGCCGAACACTGAAGCTTTCTTT.

The chain joins TRBV6-5 to TRBJ2-3, with 11 bases matching TRBD2. V lost 7 bases and J lost 4; bases outside the gene matches: 7. Germline assignment: CDR1 MNHEY and CDR2 SVGAGI. The CDR3 length is 15 residues. CDR3 sequence (DNA): TGTGCCAGCAACCCACTAGCGGGAGTCGCAGATACGCAGTATTTT. Amino acid sequence: CASNPLAGVADTQYF.

Note on this clone: This same CDR3 is encoded by further DNA sequences in the sample. J is TRBJ2-2 and V is TRBV7-9; TRBD1 matches 8 bases. Germline V gene lookup returns CDR1 SEHNR and CDR2 FQNEAQ (reference sequence). The CDR3 is 15 residues long. After removal of 5 bases from V and 5 bases from J, the junction contained 7 bases not matched to a gene. The CDR3 sequence is CASSPGQGWTGELFF. For the CDR3, the DNA is TGTGCCAGCAGCCCCGGACAGGGATGGACCGGGGAGCTGTTTTTT.

This chain joins TRBV27 and TRBJ2-7; D call uncertain. The V end was cut by 1 base, the J end by 5 bases, with 12 bases between. Germline values: CDR1 MNHEY, CDR2 SMNVEV (reference sequence). The CDR3 sequence is 14 residues long. As DNA, the CDR3 is TGTGCCAGCAGTTTATGGTCTCGGCAGGACGAGCAGTACTTC. Amino acid sequence: CASSLWSRQDEQYF.

As to this clone: A much larger clone is a single base away; this may be a read error. The chain carries TRBV25-1 and TRBJ1-6; 7 bases are shared with TRBD1. Germline V gene data show CDR1 as MGHDK and CDR2 as SYGVNS. The V segment lost 6 bases and the J segment 7 bases; nucleotides outside the gene matches: 6. This CDR3 contains 14 residues. CDR3 coding DNA: TGTGCCAGCAGCGTGACAGGGACAAATTCACCCCTCCACTTT. It translates to CASSVTGTNSPLHF.